The source of this T cell receptor beta chain is a study of T-cell reconstitution after alpha-beta-depleted transplantation in children. General study points: Alpha-beta T cells present about two months after transplant were reported to originate from several hundred expanded graft clones. In some patients, recipient T cells and intrathymic progenitors surviving conditioning explained high day-60 diversity. The authors attributed T-cell counts and diversity one year after transplant mostly to newly produced T cells.

Construction of the TCRbeta library involved unique molecular identifiers. TCRdb redid the calling of the PCR reads with MiXCR, one entry per CDR3 protein. Of some 200,000 distinct CDR3 sequences detected, 6.3% appear once; the ten largest clones hold just over 4.5%. V lost 8 bases to trimming and J lost 9 bases, with 7 bases between them. The CDR3 extends over 10 amino acids. This clonotype was observed at least ten times. Its cognate antigen is unknown. The clonotype was recovered from a girl less than two years old with combined immunodeficiency, due to receive a stem cell transplant. This material consisted of PBMCs, taken before TCRalphabeta/CD19-depleted stem cell transplant. The chain has TRBV12-3 or TRBV12-4 and TRBJ2-2; unclear D gene. The DNA of the CDR3 is TGTGCCAGCGCTTTGAGGGAGCTGTTTTTT. Residues: CASALRELFF.